Described below is a single T cell receptor (beta chain) sequence and its context. This specimen comes from a study of blood T cell repertoires in COVID-19. For the study at large: Italy, Spain and the United States were the sources of the convalescent and acute COVID-19 samples.

Per the study methods: Reference gene primer amplification in the assay estimated nucleated cell counts. Using immunoSEQ multiplex PCR, the repertoire was profiled, and TCRdb retains in-frame clones only, with some absent. V and J calls and clone size are copied from that table; D and trimming were computed from the DNA. Of around 50,000 clones in the sample, around 87% were seen once. Germline V gene data show CDR1 as SGHNT and CDR2 as YENEEA. The CDR3 contains 17 residues. Trimming at V came to 5 bases and at J to 2 bases, leaving 8 bases not matched to a gene. The Seattle patients joined while their infection was active and were tracked longitudinally afterward.

This rearrangement joins TRBV11-3 to TRBJ2-7, with 14 bases fitting TRBD2. The receptor was derived from a woman aged 55 to 70 with COVID-19, enrolled during active disease. Sequencing input: peripheral blood. CDR3 coding DNA: TGTGCCAGCAGCACGACTAGCGGGAGGGGATTTACCTACGAGCAGTACTTC. The encoded protein is CASSTTSGRGFTYEQYF.